This T cell receptor (beta chain) was observed in a study of T cells in Graves' hyperthyroidism and ophthalmopathy. Study-wide results and limits: Ophthalmopathy was separated from stable hyperthyroidism by a 13 V-J model.

Thyroid ultrasound and orbital computed tomography, with clinical symptoms and serum thyroxine and TRAb, informed diagnoses. PBMCs came from around 9.7 ml fresh peripheral blood. Germline V gene sequence: CDR1 SGHTA, CDR2 FQGNSA. Trimming removed 4 bases from V and 3 bases from J, with 10 bases in between. The CDR3 covers 14 residues. RNA transcripts gave rise to amplified TCR beta CDR3 regions. The study used the HTBI primer set for a first-round RT-PCR of the TCR CDR3. TCRdb passed the multiplex PCR reads through MiXCR, listing each CDR3 protein once. The table lists under 800,000 distinct CDR3 sequences, 12% to 15% of them singletons. This clonotype was picked up many times. The target antigen is unknown.

The sample consisted of blood. This sequence was found in a young woman with Graves' hyperthyroidism. The rearrangement joins TRBV7-2 to TRBJ1-5; weak D call: TRBD1 (5 bases). The CDR3 here is CASSYRQTNQPQHF. For the CDR3, the DNA is TGTGCCAGCAGCTACCGACAGACCAATCAGCCCCAGCATTTT.